The 15 T cell receptor beta chains below were found in one sample sequenced in a study of cytomegalovirus exposure and HLA in healthy donors. Amplification used 60 Vbeta primers and 13 Jbeta primers. Libraries were prepared by immunoSEQ multiplex PCR; TCRdb keeps only in-frame clonotypes and omits some of them. The sample has around 95,000 clones, roughly four fifths seen once. Sequencing used PBMCs. Receptor source: a man aged 25-45 years in good health and CMV-seropositive.

This sequence joins TRBV27 and TRBJ2-7; D is uncertain. Germline loops: CDR1 MNHEY, CDR2 SMNVEV (reference sequence). The CDR3 sequence is 12 residues long. V was trimmed by 6 bases and J by 7 bases, leaving 13 bases between them. The DNA for the CDR3 is TGTGCCAGCAGCTCCGGAATGAGGGAGCAGTACTTC. This encodes CASSSGMREQYF.

The chain carries TRBV7-9 and TRBJ2-1; D might be TRBD2 (6 bases). This CDR3 contains 16 residues. V was shortened by 6 bases and J by 4 bases, with 19 bases between the two germline ends. From germline, CDR1 is SEHNR and CDR2 FQNEAQ (reference sequence). CDR3 in amino acids: CASRPPPGLHYNEQFF. The CDR3 DNA is TGTGCCAGCAGACCTCCTCCGGGACTCCATTACAATGAGCAGTTCTTC.

V and J are TRBV4-3 and TRBJ2-5, with TRBD1 identical over 8 bases. CDR1 and CDR2 from the germline V gene are LGHNA and YSLEER. J gave up 5 bases and V 0 bases, and 8 bases lay outside the gene matches. The CDR3 sequence is 16 residues long. CDR3 residues: CASSQERAGGRETQYF. The CDR3 DNA sequence: TGCGCCAGCAGCCAAGAGAGGGCAGGGGGCCGGGAGACCCAGTACTTC.

This clone was observed a handful of times. The rearrangement joins TRBV27 to TRBJ2-3, with a possible D match to TRBD2 (5 bases). CDR3 length: 16 amino acids. In germline, CDR1 is MNHEY, CDR2 SMNVEV (reference sequence). Trimming took 5 bases from V and 3 from J, leaving 18 bases between them. The CDR3 reads CASSLTLAIRTDTQYF. The CDR3 coding sequence is TGTGCCAGCAGTCTTACTCTAGCTATACGGACAGATACGCAGTATTTT.

The V and J genes are TRBV23-1 and TRBJ2-2; TRBD1 agrees at 9 bases. TRBV23-1 is assigned to the ORF class and has an uncertain function. With V trimmed by 4 bases and J by 2 bases, 14 bases remained unmatched. This CDR3 region has 19 residues. The CDR3 protein is CASSRSGTGHRRNTGELFF. The CDR3 coding sequence is TGCGCCAGCAGTCGGTCCGGGACAGGGCACCGTCGCAACACCGGGGAGCTGTTTTTT.

V usage is TRBV28 and J usage is TRBJ2-7, with TRBD2 matching over 9 bases. The CDR3 contains 16 residues. Unmatched junction bases numbered 6, after V lost 3 bases and J lost 0 bases. The germline V gene has CDR1 MDHEN and CDR2 SYDVKM. The CDR3 bases are TGTGCCAGCAGTTTCGGGCCGCGGGAGGGCTCCTACGAGCAGTACTTC. Translating it yields CASSFGPREGSYEQYF.

The CDR3 reads CASSLVWGENTEAFF. The CDR3 DNA follows: TGTGCCAGCAGCTTGGTTTGGGGGGAGAACACTGAAGCTTTCTTT. This chain uses TRBV7-9 with TRBJ1-1; maybe TRBD1 (5 bases). In germline, CDR1 is SEHNR, CDR2 FQNEAQ (reference sequence). The CDR3 covers 15 residues. The V and J ends lost 3 bases and 1 base respectively, with 12 bases between them.

The chain employs TRBV5-1 and TRBJ2-5; D perhaps matches TRBD2 (5 bases). Germline V lookup: CDR1 SGHRS, CDR2 YFSETQ. CDR3 size: 14 residues. V was trimmed by 0 bases and J by 2 bases, leaving 8 bases between them. CDR3 in amino acids: CASSLASGQETQYF. The DNA for the CDR3 is TGCGCCAGCAGCTTGGCCTCGGGGCAAGAGACCCAGTACTTC.

The chain combines TRBV28 with TRBJ2-7; D uncertain. V dropped 5 bases and J dropped 5 bases, with 13 bases sitting between them. From germline, CDR1 is MDHEN and CDR2 SYDVKM. The CDR3 spans 13 residues. For the CDR3, the DNA is TGTGCCAGCAGTCTCCCCGGGTCGCACGAGCAGTACTTC. Amino acid sequence: CASSLPGSHEQYF.

The table lists this clone with a count of one. This chain uses TRBV5-1 with TRBJ1-5; 10 bases are shared with TRBD1. The CDR3 contains 16 residues. In germline, CDR1 is SGHRS, CDR2 YFSETQ. V shed 4 bases and J 6 bases; nucleotides not matched to a gene: 10. The CDR3 loop reads CASSATGQGVGQPQHF. The CDR3 DNA reads as TGCGCCAGCAGCGCGACAGGACAGGGGGTAGGTCAGCCCCAGCATTTT.

The rearrangement uses TRBV30 and TRBJ2-6, with a tentative D call TRBD1 (6 bases). V gave up 2 bases and J gave up 2 bases, with 10 bases separating them. The CDR3 has 15 residues. Germline CDR1 GTSNPN, CDR2 SVGIG (reference sequence). CDR3 coding DNA: TGTGCCTGGAGTTCTGGGACACCTGGGGCCAACGTCCTGACTTTC. It yields the protein CAWSSGTPGANVLTF.

The chain is built from TRBV7-2 and TRBJ2-1; D is possibly TRBD2 (5 bases). V was cut by 4 bases and J by 15 bases, with 19 bases left in between. CDR3 length: 13 amino acids. Germline CDR1 is SGHTA and CDR2 is FQGNSA. The chain's CDR3 is CASSSDVGLALFF. The CDR3 DNA follows: TGTGCCAGCAGCTCCGATGTCGGGCTAGCTCTGTTCTTC.

Written as DNA, the CDR3 is TGTGCCAGCTCACTAACAGAGAACACTGAAGCTTTCTTT. This codes for CASSLTENTEAFF. The genes are TRBV18 and TRBJ1-1; D remains ambiguous. The CDR3 totals 13 residues. In germline, CDR1 is KGHSH, CDR2 LQKENI. V gave up 4 bases and J gave up 1 base, with 7 bases separating them. Looking up the rest from reference TRBV18 and TRBJ1-1 gives the full variable domain: NAGVMQNPRHLVRRRGQEARLRCSPMKGHSHVYWYRQLPEEGLKFMVYLQKENIIDESGMPKERFSAEFPKEGPSILRIQQVVRGDSAAYFCASSLTENTEAFFGQGTRLTVV.

The chain has TRBV27 and TRBJ2-3; 9 bases map to TRBD2. The germline V gene has CDR1 MNHEY and CDR2 SMNVEV (reference sequence). This CDR3 has 16 amino acids. After removal of 9 bases from V and 1 base from J, the junction contained 11 bases not matched to a gene. Written as DNA, the CDR3 is TGTGCCAGAACAAATAGCGGGAGCGTGTGCACAGATACGCAGTATTTT. Encoded protein: CARTNSGSVCTDTQYF.

The gene calls are TRBV30 and TRBJ1-4; D is uncertain. Germline V gene data show CDR1 as GTSNPN and CDR2 as SVGIG (reference sequence). There are 14 residues in the CDR3. The V and J ends lost 4 bases and 10 bases respectively, with 19 bases between them. CDR3 residues: CAWTFNEGRGKLFF. The CDR3 DNA sequence: TGTGCCTGGACGTTCAACGAGGGCCGCGGAAAACTGTTTTTT.